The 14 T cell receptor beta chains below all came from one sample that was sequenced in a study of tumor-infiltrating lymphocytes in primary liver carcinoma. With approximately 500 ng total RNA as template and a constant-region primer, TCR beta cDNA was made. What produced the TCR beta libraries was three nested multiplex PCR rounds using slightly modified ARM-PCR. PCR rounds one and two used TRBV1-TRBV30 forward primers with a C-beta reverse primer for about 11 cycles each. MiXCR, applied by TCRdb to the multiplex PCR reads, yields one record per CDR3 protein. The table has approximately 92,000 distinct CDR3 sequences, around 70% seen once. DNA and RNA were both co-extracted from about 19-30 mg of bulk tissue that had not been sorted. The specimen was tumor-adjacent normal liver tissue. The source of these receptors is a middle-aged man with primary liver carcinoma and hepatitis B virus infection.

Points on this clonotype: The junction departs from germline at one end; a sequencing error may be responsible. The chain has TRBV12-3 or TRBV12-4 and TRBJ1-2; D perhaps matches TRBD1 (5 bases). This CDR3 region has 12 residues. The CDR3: CASKGTGDPEVF. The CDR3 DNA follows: TGTGCCAGCAAGGGGACCGGGGACCCGGAGGTTTTC.

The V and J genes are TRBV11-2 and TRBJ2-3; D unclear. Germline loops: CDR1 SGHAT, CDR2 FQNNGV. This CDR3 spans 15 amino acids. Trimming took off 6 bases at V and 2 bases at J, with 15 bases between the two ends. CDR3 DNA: TGTGCCAGCAGATTGGCAGAAGTAGCCACAGATACGCAGTATTTT. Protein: CASRLAEVATDTQYF. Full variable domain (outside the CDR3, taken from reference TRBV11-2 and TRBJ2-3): EAGVAQSPRYKIIEKRQSVAFWCNPISGHATLYWYQQILGQGPKLLIQFQNNGVVDDSQLPKDRFSAERLKGVDSTLKIQPAKLEDSAVYLCASRLAEVATDTQYFGPGTRLTVL.

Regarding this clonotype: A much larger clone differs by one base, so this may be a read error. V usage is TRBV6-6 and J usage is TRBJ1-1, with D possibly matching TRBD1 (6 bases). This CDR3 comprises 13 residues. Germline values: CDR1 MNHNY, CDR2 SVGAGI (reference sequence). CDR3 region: CTSSQGHHTEAFF. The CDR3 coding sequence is TGTACCAGCAGCCAGGGACACCACACTGAAGCTTTCTTT.

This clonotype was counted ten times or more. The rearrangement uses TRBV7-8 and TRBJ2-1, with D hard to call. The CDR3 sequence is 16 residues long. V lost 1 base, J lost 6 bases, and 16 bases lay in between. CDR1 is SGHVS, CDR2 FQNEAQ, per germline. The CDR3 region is CASSLGSLSNFNEQFF. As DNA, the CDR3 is TGTGCCAGCAGCTTAGGGTCCCTCTCCAACTTCAATGAGCAGTTCTTC.

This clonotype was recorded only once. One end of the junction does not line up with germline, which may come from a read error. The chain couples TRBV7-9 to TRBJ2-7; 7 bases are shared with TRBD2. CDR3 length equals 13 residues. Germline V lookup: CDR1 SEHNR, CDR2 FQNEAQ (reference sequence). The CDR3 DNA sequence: TGTGTCAGCAGCTTCCCACTAGCGCTCGAGCAGTACTTC. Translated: CVSSFPLALEQYF.

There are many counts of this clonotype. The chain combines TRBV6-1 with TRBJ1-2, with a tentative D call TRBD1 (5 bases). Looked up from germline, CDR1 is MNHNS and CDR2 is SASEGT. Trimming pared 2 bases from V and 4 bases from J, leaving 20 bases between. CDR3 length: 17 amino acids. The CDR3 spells CASSEHLEPTAVYGYTF. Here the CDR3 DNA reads TGTGCCAGCAGTGAACACCTAGAACCGACAGCCGTCTATGGCTACACCTTC.

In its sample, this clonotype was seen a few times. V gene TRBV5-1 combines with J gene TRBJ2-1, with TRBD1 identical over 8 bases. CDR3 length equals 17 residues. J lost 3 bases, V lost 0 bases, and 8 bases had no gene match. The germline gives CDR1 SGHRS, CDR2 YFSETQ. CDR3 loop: CASSLEPGTGLYNEQFF. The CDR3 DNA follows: TGCGCCAGCAGCTTGGAACCCGGGACAGGACTCTACAATGAGCAGTTCTTC.

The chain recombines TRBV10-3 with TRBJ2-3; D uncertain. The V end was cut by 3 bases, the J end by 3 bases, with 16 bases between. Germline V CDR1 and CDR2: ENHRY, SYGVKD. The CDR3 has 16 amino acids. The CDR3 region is CAISDFLAEGTDTQYF. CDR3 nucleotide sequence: TGTGCCATCAGTGATTTCTTGGCGGAAGGAACAGATACGCAGTATTTT.

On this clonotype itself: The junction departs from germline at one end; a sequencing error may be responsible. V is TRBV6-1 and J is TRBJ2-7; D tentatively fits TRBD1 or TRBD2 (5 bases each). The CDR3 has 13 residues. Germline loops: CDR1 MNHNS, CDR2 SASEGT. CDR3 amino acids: CASTGDPGYEQYF. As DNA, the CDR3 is TGTGCCAGCACTGGGGACCCGGGCTACGAACAGTACTTC.

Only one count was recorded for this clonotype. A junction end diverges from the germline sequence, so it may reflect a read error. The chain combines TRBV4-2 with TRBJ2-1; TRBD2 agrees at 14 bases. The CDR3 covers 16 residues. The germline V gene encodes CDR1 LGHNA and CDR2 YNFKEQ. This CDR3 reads CASGTSGSATYNEEFF. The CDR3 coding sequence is TGTGCCAGCGGGACTAGCGGGAGTGCTACCTACAATGAGGAGTTCTTC.

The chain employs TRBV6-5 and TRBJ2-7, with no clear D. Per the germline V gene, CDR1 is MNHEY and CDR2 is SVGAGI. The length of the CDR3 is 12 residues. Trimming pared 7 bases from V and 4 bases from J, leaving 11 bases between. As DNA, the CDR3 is TGTGCCAGCACAGCGATTACTTACGAGCAGTACTTC. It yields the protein CASTAITYEQYF.

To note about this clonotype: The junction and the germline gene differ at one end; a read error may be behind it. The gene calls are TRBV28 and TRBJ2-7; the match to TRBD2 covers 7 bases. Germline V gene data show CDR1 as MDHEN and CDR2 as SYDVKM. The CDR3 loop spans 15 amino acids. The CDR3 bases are TGTGCCAGTAGTTTAGGCGGGAGTTTCTCCTACGAGCAGTACTTC. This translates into CASSLGGSFSYEQYF.

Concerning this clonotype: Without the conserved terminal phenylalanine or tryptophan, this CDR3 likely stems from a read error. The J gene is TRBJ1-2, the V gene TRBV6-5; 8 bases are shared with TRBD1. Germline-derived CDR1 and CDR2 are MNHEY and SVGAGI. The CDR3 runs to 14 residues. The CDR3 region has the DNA TGTGCCAACAGTGTACAGGGGGGAAAGGATGGCTACACCTCC. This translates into CANSVQGGKDGYTS.

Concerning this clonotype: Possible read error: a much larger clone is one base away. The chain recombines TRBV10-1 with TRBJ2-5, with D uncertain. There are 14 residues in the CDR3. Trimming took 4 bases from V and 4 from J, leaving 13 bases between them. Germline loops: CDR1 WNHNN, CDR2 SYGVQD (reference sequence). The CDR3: CASSVGSYRETQYF. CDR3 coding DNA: TGCGCCAGCAGTGTCGGTTCGTACCGAGAGACCCAGTACTTC.